The table lists the clone carrying this T cell receptor (beta chain) with many counts. This record belongs to a study of T cells in Graves' hyperthyroidism and ophthalmopathy. This CDR3 comprises 14 residues. The germline CDR1 and CDR2 sequences are MDHEN and SYDVKM. Trimming at V came to 8 bases and at J to 1 base, leaving 5 bases not matched to a gene. Template material for amplifying TCR beta CDR3 regions consisted of RNA transcripts. HTBI primers drove first-round RT-PCR of the TCR CDR3. TCRdb reprocessed the multiplex PCR reads with MiXCR, giving one entry per CDR3 protein. This table has hundreds of thousands of distinct CDR3 sequences, approximately 14% appearing once. Fresh peripheral blood, about 9.6 ml, yielded the PBMCs.

The sequencing input was blood. This sequence originates from a woman aged 18-29 years with Graves' hyperthyroidism. This sequence joins TRBV28 and TRBJ2-4; the match to TRBD2 covers 7 bases. CDR3 loop: CASGRAGAKNIQYF. For the CDR3, the DNA is TGTGCCAGCGGAAGAGCGGGGGCCAAAAACATTCAGTACTTC.